What follows are 7 T cell receptor beta chains derived from one specimen sequenced in a study of Graves' ophthalmopathy and Graves' hyperthyroidism. Amplification of TCR beta CDR3 regions used RNA transcripts. RT-PCR in the first round used HTBI primers; a second-round multiplex PCR followed. TCRdb passed the multiplex PCR reads through MiXCR, listing each CDR3 protein once. The profile shows hundreds of thousands of distinct CDR3 sequences, about 24% of them singletons. Sequenced: peripheral blood. Receptors originate from a woman younger than 30 with stable Graves' hyperthyroidism. Some clones in this sample may be carry-over from other donors' samples.

This clonotype was counted at least ten times. The chain carries TRBV9 and TRBJ1-2; D unclear. Germline CDR1 and CDR2: SGDLS and YYNGEE. V lost 3 bases and J 7 bases, leaving 13 bases between the germline ends. The length of the CDR3 is 13 residues. This CDR3 is CASSARGDRGYTF. The CDR3 DNA follows: TGTGCCAGCAGCGCGCGGGGAGATCGTGGCTACACCTTC.

The V and J genes are TRBV11-2 and TRBJ2-5; TRBD1 agrees at 10 bases. CDR1 and CDR2 from the germline V gene are SGHAT and FQNNGV. The CDR3 extends over 15 amino acids. J was trimmed by 4 bases and V by 8 bases; bases with no gene match: 10. CDR3 nucleotides: TGTGCCAGCCGACTGACAGGGGGCGAGTTAGAGACCCAGTACTTC. Translating it yields CASRLTGGELETQYF.

In its sample, this clonotype was seen once. The gene calls are TRBV6-1 and TRBJ1-3, with D possibly TRBD1 on 6 matching bases. The CDR3 is 15 amino acids. Trimming pared 8 bases from V and 0 bases from J, leaving 14 bases between. CDR1 is MNHNS and CDR2 is SASEGT in the germline V gene. The CDR3 DNA sequence: TGTGCCAGCGATCGGACAGTGAGCTCTGGAAACACCATATATTTT. Translating it yields CASDRTVSSGNTIYF.

This chain joins TRBV12-3 or TRBV12-4 and TRBJ2-6; 7 bases line up with TRBD1. CDR3 length: 19 amino acids. The ends lost 3 bases at V and 0 bases at J; junction bases unmatched: 11. The CDR3 here is CASSFLVRDSHSGANVLTF. DNA for the CDR3: TGTGCCAGCAGTTTCCTCGTCCGGGACAGCCACTCTGGGGCCAACGTCCTGACTTTC.

This clonotype was observed many times. The chain has TRBV12-3 or TRBV12-4 and TRBJ1-1; 8 bases fit TRBD1. After removal of 6 bases from V and 4 bases from J, the junction contained 4 bases not matched to a gene. This CDR3 has 13 residues. CDR3 sequence (DNA): TGTGCCAGCAGGGGCCAGGGGGCCACTGAAGCTTTCTTT. It translates to CASRGQGATEAFF.

This clonotype occurred many times. The chain carries TRBV28 and TRBJ1-2, with TRBD1 as a possible D gene (6 bases). Trimming removed 8 bases from V and 8 bases from J, with 15 bases in between. Germline assignment: CDR1 MDHEN and CDR2 SYDVKM. The CDR3 sequence is 12 residues long. The DNA of the CDR3 is TGTGCCAGCGAAGACAGGTCATACGGCTACACCTTC. Protein sequence: CASEDRSYGYTF.

The chain has TRBV2 and TRBJ1-5, with 7 bases fitting TRBD1. Trimming removed 8 bases from V and 7 bases from J; junction bases left unmatched: 11. Germline V lookup: CDR1 SNHLY, CDR2 FYNNEI. The CDR3 is 14 residues long. The DNA for the CDR3 is TGTGCCAGCGGAAAGGGACAGAAGGACCAGCCCCAGCATTTT. Protein: CASGKGQKDQPQHF.